This TCR beta chain was sequenced for a study of PD-1 blockade in classical Hodgkin lymphoma. Overall study results and limits: Relapsed/refractory patients reportedly had the lowest baseline TCR diversity, below newly diagnosed patients, who were below healthy donors. Nivolumab initiation under 1 year post-ASCT meant exclusion. Complete responders possessed baseline diversity comparable to newly diagnosed patients.

The CDR3 totals 13 residues. Trimming removed 5 bases from V and 3 bases from J, with 11 bases in between. Per germline, CDR1 SEHNR and CDR2 FQNEAQ (reference sequence). Assay: immunoSEQ multiplex PCR; the TCRdb copy retains only in-frame clones and omits some. The table has roughly 18,000 clones, approximately 60% seen once. As to this clone: The antigen remains unidentified.

Every patient relapsed after autologous stem cell transplantation, and brentuximab vedotin exposure varied. This specimen was peripheral blood mononuclear cells (PBMCs), taken before the second cycle of nivolumab. The source is a human donor with classical Hodgkin lymphoma. The chain joins TRBV7-9 to TRBJ2-7; D might be TRBD1 (6 bases). The CDR3 sequence is CASSVQGIYEQYF. CDR3 in DNA: TGTGCCAGCAGCGTTCAGGGGATCTACGAGCAGTACTTC.